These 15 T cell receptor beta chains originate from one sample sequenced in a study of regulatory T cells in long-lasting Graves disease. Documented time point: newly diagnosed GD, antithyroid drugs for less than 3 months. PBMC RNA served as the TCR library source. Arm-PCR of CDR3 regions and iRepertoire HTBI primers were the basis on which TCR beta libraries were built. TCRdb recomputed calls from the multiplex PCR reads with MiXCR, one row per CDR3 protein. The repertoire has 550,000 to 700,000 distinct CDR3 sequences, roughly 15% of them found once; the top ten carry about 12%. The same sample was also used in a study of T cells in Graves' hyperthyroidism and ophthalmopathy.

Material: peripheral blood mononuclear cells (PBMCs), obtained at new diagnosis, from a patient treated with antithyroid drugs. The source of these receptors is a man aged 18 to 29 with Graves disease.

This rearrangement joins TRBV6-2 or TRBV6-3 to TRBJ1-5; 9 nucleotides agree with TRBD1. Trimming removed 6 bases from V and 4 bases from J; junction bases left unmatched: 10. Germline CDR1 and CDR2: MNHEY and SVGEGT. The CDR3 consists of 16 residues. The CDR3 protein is CASRESGTGSNQPQHF. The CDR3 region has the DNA TGTGCCAGCAGGGAATCCGGGACAGGGTCGAATCAGCCCCAGCATTTT.

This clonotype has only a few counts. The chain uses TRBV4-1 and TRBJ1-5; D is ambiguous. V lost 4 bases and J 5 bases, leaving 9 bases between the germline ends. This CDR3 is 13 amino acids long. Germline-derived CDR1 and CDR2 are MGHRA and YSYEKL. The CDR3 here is CASSPRTDQPQHF. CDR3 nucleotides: TGCGCCAGCAGCCCGAGGACCGATCAGCCCCAGCATTTT.

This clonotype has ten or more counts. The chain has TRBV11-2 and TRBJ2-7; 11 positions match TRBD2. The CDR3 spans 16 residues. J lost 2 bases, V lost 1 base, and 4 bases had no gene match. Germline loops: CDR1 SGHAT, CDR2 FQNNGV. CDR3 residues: CASSLAFSGRAYEQYF. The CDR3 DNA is TGTGCCAGCAGCTTAGCATTTAGCGGGAGGGCCTACGAGCAGTACTTC.

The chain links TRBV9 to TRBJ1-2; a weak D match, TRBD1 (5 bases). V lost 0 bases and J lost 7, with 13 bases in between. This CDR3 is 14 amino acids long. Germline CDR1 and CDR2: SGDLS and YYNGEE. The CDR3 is CASSVGEGMVGYTF. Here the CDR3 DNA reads TGTGCCAGCAGCGTAGGGGAGGGGATGGTTGGCTACACCTTC.

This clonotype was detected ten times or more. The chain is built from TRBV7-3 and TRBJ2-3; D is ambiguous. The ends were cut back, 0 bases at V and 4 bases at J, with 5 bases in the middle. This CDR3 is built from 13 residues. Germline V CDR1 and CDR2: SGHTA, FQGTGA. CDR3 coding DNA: TGTGCCAGCAGCTTAACAATAGCAGATACGCAGTATTTT. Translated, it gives CASSLTIADTQYF.

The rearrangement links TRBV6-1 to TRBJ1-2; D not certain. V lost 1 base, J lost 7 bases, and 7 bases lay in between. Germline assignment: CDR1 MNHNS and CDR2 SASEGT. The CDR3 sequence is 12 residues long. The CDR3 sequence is CASSEVGLGYTF. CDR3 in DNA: TGTGCCAGCAGTGAAGTAGGGCTTGGCTACACCTTC.

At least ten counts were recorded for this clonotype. The CDR3 spells CASSRTGTRATYEQYF. The CDR3 DNA is TGTGCCAGCAGCCGTACCGGGACAAGGGCCACCTACGAGCAGTACTTC. The V and J genes are TRBV27 and TRBJ2-7, with D tentatively TRBD1 (6 bases). CDR1 and CDR2 (germline): MNHEY, SMNVEV (reference sequence). The CDR3 is made up of 16 amino acids. Trimming stripped 6 bases from V and 2 bases from J, with 20 bases between.

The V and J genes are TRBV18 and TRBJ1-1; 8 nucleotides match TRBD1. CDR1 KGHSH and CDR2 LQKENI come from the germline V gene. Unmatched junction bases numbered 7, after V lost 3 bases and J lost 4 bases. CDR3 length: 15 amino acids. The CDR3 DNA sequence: TGTGCCAGCTCACCTACGGGTACAGGGGGCACTGAAGCTTTCTTT. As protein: CASSPTGTGGTEAFF.

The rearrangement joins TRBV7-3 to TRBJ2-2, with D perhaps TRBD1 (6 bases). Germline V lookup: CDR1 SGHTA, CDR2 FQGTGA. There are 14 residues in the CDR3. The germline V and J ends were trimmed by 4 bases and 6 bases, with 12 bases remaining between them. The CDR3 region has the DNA TGTGCCAGCAGCTCCAGGGGTAGTTCCGGGGAGCTGTTTTTT. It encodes CASSSRGSSGELFF.

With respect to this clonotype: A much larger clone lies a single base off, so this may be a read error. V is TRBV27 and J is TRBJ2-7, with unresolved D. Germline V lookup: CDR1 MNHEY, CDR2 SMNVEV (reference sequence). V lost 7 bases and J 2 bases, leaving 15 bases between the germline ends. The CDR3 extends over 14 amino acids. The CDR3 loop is CASIGKGTTYEQYF. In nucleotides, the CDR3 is TGTGCCAGCATAGGCAAGGGAACCACCTACGAGCAGTACTTC.

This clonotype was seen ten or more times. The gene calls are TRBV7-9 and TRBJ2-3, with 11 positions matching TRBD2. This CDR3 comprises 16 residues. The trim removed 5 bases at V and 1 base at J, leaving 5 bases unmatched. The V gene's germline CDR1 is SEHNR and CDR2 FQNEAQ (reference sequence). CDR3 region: CASSPGTSGRTDTQYF. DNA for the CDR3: TGTGCCAGCAGCCCAGGGACTAGCGGACGCACAGATACGCAGTATTTT. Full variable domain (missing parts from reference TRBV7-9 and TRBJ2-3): DTGVSQNPRHKITKRGQNVTFRCDPISEHNRLYWYRQTLGQGPEFLTYFQNEAQLEKSRLLSDRFSAERPKGSFSTLEIQRTEQGDSAMYLCASSPGTSGRTDTQYFGPGTRLTVL.

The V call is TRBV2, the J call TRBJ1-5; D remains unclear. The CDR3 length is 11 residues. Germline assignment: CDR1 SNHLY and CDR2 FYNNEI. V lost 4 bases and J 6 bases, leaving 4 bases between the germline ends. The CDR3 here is CASSGGQPQHF. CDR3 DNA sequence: TGTGCCAGCAGTGGCGGTCAGCCCCAGCATTTT.

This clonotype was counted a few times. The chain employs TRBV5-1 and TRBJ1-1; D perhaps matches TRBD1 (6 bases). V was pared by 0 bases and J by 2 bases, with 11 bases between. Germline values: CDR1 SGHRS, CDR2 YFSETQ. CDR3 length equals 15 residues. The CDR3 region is CASSLVEGDNTEAFF. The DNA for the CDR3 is TGCGCCAGCAGCTTGGTCGAGGGGGATAACACTGAAGCTTTCTTT.

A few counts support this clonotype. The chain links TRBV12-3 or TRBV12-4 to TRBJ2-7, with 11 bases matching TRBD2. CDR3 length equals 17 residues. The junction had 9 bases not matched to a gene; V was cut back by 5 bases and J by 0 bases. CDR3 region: CASSPDRLAGRSYEQYF. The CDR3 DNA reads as TGTGCCAGCAGTCCCGACCGACTAGCGGGACGCTCCTACGAGCAGTACTTC.

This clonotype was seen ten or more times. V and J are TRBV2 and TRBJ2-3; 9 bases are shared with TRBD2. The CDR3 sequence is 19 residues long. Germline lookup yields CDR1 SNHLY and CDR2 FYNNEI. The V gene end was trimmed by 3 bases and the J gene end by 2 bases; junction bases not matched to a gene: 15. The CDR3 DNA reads TGTGCCAGCAGTGAGTTCGGACTAGCGACGCCGAAACCCACAGATACGCAGTATTTT. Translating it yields CASSEFGLATPKPTDTQYF. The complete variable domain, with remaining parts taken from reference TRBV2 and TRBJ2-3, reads EPEVTQTPSHQVTQMGQEVILRCVPISNHLYFYWYRQILGQKVEFLVSFYNNEISEKSEIFDDQFSVERPDGSNFTLKIRSTKLEDSAMYFCASSEFGLATPKPTDTQYFGPGTRLTVL.